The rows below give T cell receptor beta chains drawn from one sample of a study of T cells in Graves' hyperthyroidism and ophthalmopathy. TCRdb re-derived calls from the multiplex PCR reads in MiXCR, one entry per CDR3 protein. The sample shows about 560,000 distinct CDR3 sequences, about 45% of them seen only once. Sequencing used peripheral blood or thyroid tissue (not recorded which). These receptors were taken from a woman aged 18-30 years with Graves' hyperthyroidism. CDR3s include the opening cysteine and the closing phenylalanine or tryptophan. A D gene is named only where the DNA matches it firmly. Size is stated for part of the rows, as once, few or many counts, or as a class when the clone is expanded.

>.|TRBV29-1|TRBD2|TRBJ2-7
TGCAGCGTTGAAGTCTCTAGCGGGAGCGACAACGAGCAGTACTTC
CSVEVSSGSDNEQYF
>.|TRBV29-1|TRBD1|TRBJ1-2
TGCAGCGTTGGGCAGGGGACAGGCAATGGCTACACCTTC
CSVGQGTGNGYTF
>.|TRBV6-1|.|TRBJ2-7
TGTGCCAGCAGTAAGGGACCGCAAAGCTCCTACGAGCAGTACTTC
CASSKGPQSSYEQYF
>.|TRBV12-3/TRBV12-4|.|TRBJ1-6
TGTGCCAGCAGTTTAGCCCGGCGGGGGAGTTCACCCCTCCACTTT
CASSLARRGSSPLHF
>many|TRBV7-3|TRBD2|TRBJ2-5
TGTGCCAGCAGTCGTAGCGGGAGGGAGACCCAGTACTTC
CASSRSGRETQYF
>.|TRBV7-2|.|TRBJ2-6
TGTGCCAGTAGCCCCCGCAGTGTCATGACTTTC
CASSPRSVMTF
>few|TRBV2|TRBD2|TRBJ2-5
TGTGCCAGCAGTGAGACCCCGGGACTAGAAGAGACCCAGTACTTC
CASSETPGLEETQYF
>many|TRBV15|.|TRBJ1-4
TGTGCCACCAGCAGAGATGACAGAACCAATGAAAAACTGTTTTTT
CATSRDDRTNEKLFF
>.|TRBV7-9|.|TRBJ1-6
TGTGCCAGCAGCCCGGACCTCAGCTCCTATAATTCACCCCTCCACTTT
CASSPDLSSYNSPLHF
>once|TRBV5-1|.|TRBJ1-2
TGCGCCAGCAGCGTTTACAGGGAGCCTAACTATGGCTACACCTTC
CASSVYREPNYGYTF
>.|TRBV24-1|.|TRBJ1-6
TGTGCCACCAGTGATCCGGGACGCTGGGGGGACAATTCACCCCTCCACTTT
CATSDPGRWGDNSPLHF
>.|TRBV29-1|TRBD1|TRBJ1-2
TGCAGCGTGGGGGGGACAGGGGGCTATGGCTACACCTTC
CSVGGTGGYGYTF
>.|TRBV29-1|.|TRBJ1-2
TGCAGCTTCGGTAATAACTATGGCTACACCTTC
CSFGNNYGYTF
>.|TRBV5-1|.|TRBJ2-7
TGCGCCAGCAGCTTGGAACTAGCAGGGTACGAGCAGTACTTC
CASSLELAGYEQYF
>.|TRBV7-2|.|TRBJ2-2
TGTGCCAGCAGCTTCTTATACACCGGGGAGCTGTTTTTT
CASSFLYTGELFF
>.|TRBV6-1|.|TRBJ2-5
TGTGCCAGCAGCCGCGGACAGACCACCGGGGAGACCCAGTACTTC
CASSRGQTTGETQYF
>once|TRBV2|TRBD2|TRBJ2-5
TGTGCCAGCAGTGAAGGACTAGCGGGAGGGCAGGGGACCCAGTACTTC
CASSEGLAGGQGTQYF
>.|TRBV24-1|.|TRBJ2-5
TGTGCCACCAGTGATTTGCGGGGTCAGCCCCAGTACTTC
CATSDLRGQPQYF
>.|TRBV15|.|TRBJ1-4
TGTGCCACCGTGGGCAGAGATCTTCAGGGAGCGGGGGAAAAACTGTTTTTT
CATVGRDLQGAGEKLFF
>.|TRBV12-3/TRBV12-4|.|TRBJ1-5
TGTGCCAGCAGCTACTCCACGAATCAGCCCCAGCATTTT
CASSYSTNQPQHF
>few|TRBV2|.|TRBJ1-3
TGTGCCAGCAGTCGGACGGGCATCTCTGGAAACACCATATATTTT
CASSRTGISGNTIYF
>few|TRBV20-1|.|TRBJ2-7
TGCAGTGCTTGGGGAACGCAGTACTTC
CSAWGTQYF
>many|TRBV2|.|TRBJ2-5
TGTGCCAGCAGTGTTCTATCGAGAGAGACCCAGTACTTC
CASSVLSRETQYF
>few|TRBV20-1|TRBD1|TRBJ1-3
TGCAGTGCTAGGGCACGGGACAGGGCTGGAAACACCATATATTTT
CSARARDRAGNTIYF
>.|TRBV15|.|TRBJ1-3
TGTGCCACCAGCAGAGATCTGGGGTGGAGGGAGACTTTCTCTGGAAACACCATATATTTT
CATSRDLGWRETFSGNTIYF
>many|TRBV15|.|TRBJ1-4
TGTGCCACCAGCAGACTAGGGACTGAAAAACTGTTTTTT
CATSRLGTEKLFF
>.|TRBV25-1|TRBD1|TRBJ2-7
TGTGCCAGTAGGGAACAGGGGGGAACCTACGAGCAGTACTTC
CASREQGGTYEQYF
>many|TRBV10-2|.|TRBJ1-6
TGCGCCAGCACGACGAGCTCCTATAATTCACCCCTCCACTTT
CASTTSSYNSPLHF
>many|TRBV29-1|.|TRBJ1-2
TGCAGCGTTGAAATCCAGGGAAACTATGGCTACACCTTC
CSVEIQGNYGYTF
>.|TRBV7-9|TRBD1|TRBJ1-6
TGTGCCAGCAGCACAGGGGAGGCGCACCTCCACTTT
CASSTGEAHLHF
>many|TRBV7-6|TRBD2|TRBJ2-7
TGTGCCAGCAGCCGTACTAGCGGGAGGGGACTGTCCTACGAGCAGTACTTC
CASSRTSGRGLSYEQYF
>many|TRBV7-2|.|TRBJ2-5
TGTGCCAGCGGCCCAGGGGAGACCCAGTACTTC
CASGPGETQYF
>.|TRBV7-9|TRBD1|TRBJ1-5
TGTGCCAGCACCCCCTGGACAGGGGGCAACAATCAGCCCCAGCATTTT
CASTPWTGGNNQPQHF
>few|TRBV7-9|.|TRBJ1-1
TGTGCCAGCAGCTTATATTTTCGGGCTTTCTTT
CASSLYFRAFF
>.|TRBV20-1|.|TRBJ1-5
TGCAGTGCTCGGACACGCAATCAGCCCCAGCATTTT
CSARTRNQPQHF
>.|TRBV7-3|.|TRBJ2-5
TGTGCCAGCAGCTTAGCGCAGAGACGGTACCAAGAGACCCAGTACTTC
CASSLAQRRYQETQYF
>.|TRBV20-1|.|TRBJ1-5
TGCAGTGCCGCAAATTCCGACGGGGACAATCAGCCCCAGCATTTT
CSAANSDGDNQPQHF
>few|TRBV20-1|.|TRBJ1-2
TGCAGTGCTAGCGGGGGGCTAGGGGTTGATGGCTACACCTTC
CSASGGLGVDGYTF
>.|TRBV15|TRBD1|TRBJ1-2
TGTGCCACCAGCAGCCGGGGACAGAACTATGGCTACACCTTC
CATSSRGQNYGYTF
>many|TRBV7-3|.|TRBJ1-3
TGTGCCAGCAGCGAAAGCGGAGACACCATATATTTT
CASSESGDTIYF
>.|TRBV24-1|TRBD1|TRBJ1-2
TGTGCCAGCAGTTACCCCTACAGGGGGCATTATGGCTACACCTTC
CASSYPYRGHYGYTF
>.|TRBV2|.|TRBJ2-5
TGTGCCAGCAGCTTTGGGCTGGGAGAGGCCCAGTACTTC
CASSFGLGEAQYF
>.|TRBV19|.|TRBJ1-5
TGTGCCAGTAGTATGCCCGCAGTAAGCAATCAGCCCCAGCATTTT
CASSMPAVSNQPQHF
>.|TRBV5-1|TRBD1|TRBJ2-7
TGCGCCAGCAGCTTGGGGACAGGGTGGTCCTACGAGCAGTACTTC
CASSLGTGWSYEQYF